The 24 T cell receptor beta chains in this list originate from one sample, sequenced in a study of cytomegalovirus exposure and HLA in healthy donors. The PCR contained 60 Vbeta and 13 Jbeta primers. This table comes from immunoSEQ multiplex PCR, and its TCRdb copy is limited to in-frame clones, with some not included. This sample has 100,000 to 150,000 clones, with approximately 74% found just once. The sample taken for sequencing was PBMCs. The source of these receptors is a male donor in good health and CMV-seronegative.

This rearrangement joins TRBV6-5 to TRBJ1-3; 9 bases align to TRBD1. The germline V gene has CDR1 MNHEY and CDR2 SVGAGI. The CDR3 consists of 14 residues. J lost 3 bases, V lost 5 bases, and 2 bases had no gene match. Written as DNA, the CDR3 is TGTGCCAGCAGTGGGACAGGGAATGGAAACACCATATATTTT. Translated: CASSGTGNGNTIYF.

CDR3: CAIRPGQYNEQFF. The DNA of the CDR3 is TGTGCCATCAGACCAGGACAGTACAATGAGCAGTTCTTC. V is TRBV10-3 and J is TRBJ2-1, with D possibly matching TRBD1 (6 bases). CDR3 size: 13 residues. Germline V gene sequence: CDR1 ENHRY, CDR2 SYGVKD. The V gene lost 6 bases and the J gene lost 4 bases, with 10 bases spanning the gap.

The V gene is TRBV6-5, the J gene TRBJ1-6; 7 nucleotides agree with TRBD1. The length of the CDR3 is 15 residues. Germline V gives CDR1 MNHEY, CDR2 SVGAGI. V shed 7 bases, J shed 6 bases, and the junction held 9 bases outside the gene matches. For the CDR3, the DNA is TGTGCCAGCAAAATCGAGACAGGGCCTAATTCACCCCTCCACTTT. This gives the protein CASKIETGPNSPLHF.

The chain has TRBV30 and TRBJ2-7, with 11 bases aligning to TRBD1. Germline CDR1 reads GTSNPN; CDR2 reads SVGIG (reference sequence). V trimming: 3 bases; J trimming: 3 bases; junction bases outside the gene matches: 10. The CDR3 loop spans 16 amino acids. The CDR3: CAWREIGTGGNYEQYF. The CDR3 bases are TGTGCCTGGAGAGAAATAGGGACAGGGGGAAACTACGAGCAGTACTTC.

The chain recombines TRBV6-5 with TRBJ2-3; TRBD2 matches 11 bases. V lost 6 bases and J lost 2; bases outside the gene matches: 4. Germline loops: CDR1 MNHEY, CDR2 SVGAGI. CDR3 length: 15 amino acids. CDR3 protein: CASRGTSGITDTQYF. The CDR3 region has the DNA TGTGCCAGCAGGGGGACTAGCGGAATCACAGATACGCAGTATTTT.

The chain carries TRBV28 and TRBJ2-3; TRBD2 matches at 8 bases. CDR1 is MDHEN and CDR2 is SYDVKM in the germline V gene. This CDR3 is 16 amino acids long. Trimming at V came to 5 bases and at J to 2 bases, leaving 9 bases not matched to a gene. CDR3 amino acids: CASSAFSGAITDTQYF. DNA of the CDR3: TGTGCCAGCAGTGCTTTTAGCGGGGCTATCACAGATACGCAGTATTTT.

Only a few counts were recorded for this clone. The V and J genes are TRBV6-1 and TRBJ1-3; no definite D call. Germline V gene data show CDR1 as MNHNS and CDR2 as SASEGT. Trimming left V 5 bases short and J 8 bases short, with 10 bases between. This CDR3 spans 12 amino acids. The CDR3 reads CASSPVGHTIYF. Written as DNA, the CDR3 is TGTGCCAGCAGTCCGGTTGGGCACACCATATATTTT.

The genes are TRBV28 and TRBJ1-2, with D tentatively TRBD1 (5 bases). The CDR3 is 13 residues long. V dropped 7 bases and J dropped 8 bases, with 17 bases sitting between them. The germline V gene has CDR1 MDHEN and CDR2 SYDVKM. The CDR3 DNA follows: TGTGCCAGCAATAATGCGGGGGATGAAGGCTACACCTTC. It codes for CASNNAGDEGYTF.

The CDR3 coding sequence is TGTGCCACCAGCAGGGCTGGGGGGGGAAGAACCGGGGAGCTGTTTTTT. Translation: CATSRAGGGRTGELFF. The chain recombines TRBV15 with TRBJ2-2, with TRBD2 matching over 7 bases. Germline CDR1 is LNHNV and CDR2 is YYDKDF (reference sequence). This CDR3 has 16 residues. V shed 3 bases, J shed 5 bases, and the junction held 9 bases outside the gene matches.

This chain links TRBV10-3 with TRBJ2-1, with 8 bases fitting TRBD2. Germline V gene sequence: CDR1 ENHRY, CDR2 SYGVKD. Germline trimming cut 0 bases from V and 3 bases from J; bases unmatched to any gene: 7. The CDR3 is 17 residues long. CDR3 nucleotides: TGTGCCATCAGTGAGTCGGGACGGGAGGGCCTCTACAATGAGCAGTTCTTC. This translates into CAISESGREGLYNEQFF.

The chain links TRBV5-5 to TRBJ2-7; 7 bases align to TRBD2. The CDR3 contains 14 residues. Trimming removed 4 bases from V and 5 bases from J; junction bases left unmatched: 9. CDR1 SGHKS and CDR2 YYEKEE come from the germline V gene (reference sequence). The CDR3 DNA reads TGTGCCAGCAGCCTCCGGGGCGGGAGCGACGAGCAGTACTTC. Translated, it gives CASSLRGGSDEQYF.

This CDR3 is CASSPPGGARQNTQYF. The CDR3 nucleotides read TGTGCCAGTAGTCCGCCGGGGGGCGCCCGACAGAATACGCAGTATTTT. The V and J genes are TRBV19 and TRBJ2-3; possible D gene TRBD2, 7 bases. The ends were cut back, 5 bases at V and 7 bases at J, with 22 bases in the middle. This CDR3 region has 16 residues. Germline V gene data show CDR1 as LNHDA and CDR2 as SQIVND (reference sequence).

The chain has TRBV9 and TRBJ2-7, with a tentative D call TRBD1 (5 bases). The CDR3 length is 15 residues. CDR1 is SGDLS, CDR2 YYNGEE, per germline. V dropped 0 bases and J dropped 0 bases, with 10 bases sitting between them. The chain's CDR3 is CASSVGYRNSYEQYF. In DNA, the CDR3 is TGTGCCAGCAGCGTAGGATACAGGAACTCCTACGAGCAGTACTTC.

This clone has a handful of counts. The rearrangement links TRBV5-1 to TRBJ2-7; TRBD1 matches at 10 bases. This CDR3 is 18 amino acids long. Germline CDR1 and CDR2: SGHRS and YFSETQ. Trimming cost V 4 bases and J 3 bases; bases outside gene matches: 16. The CDR3 sequence: CASSLRTGGKVEFYEQYF. CDR3 nucleotides: TGCGCCAGCAGCCTACGGACAGGGGGGAAAGTAGAGTTCTACGAGCAGTACTTC.

The V and J genes are TRBV19 and TRBJ1-6; D remains ambiguous. Deletions cut 0 bases from V and 12 bases from J, with 12 bases between. The CDR3 covers 14 residues. Germline values: CDR1 LNHDA, CDR2 SQIVND (reference sequence). This CDR3 is CASSIDGAALPLHF. CDR3 DNA sequence: TGTGCCAGTAGTATAGATGGAGCAGCCCTACCCCTCCACTTT.

V gene TRBV9 combines with J gene TRBJ1-6; TRBD1 might be the D (5 bases). The CDR3 is made up of 15 amino acids. The V end lost 4 bases, the J end lost 4 bases, and 12 bases lay between the germline ends. Germline values: CDR1 SGDLS, CDR2 YYNGEE. CDR3 region: CASSKLTGYNSPLHF. For the CDR3, the DNA is TGTGCCAGCAGCAAATTAACAGGTTATAATTCACCCCTCCACTTT.

This clone was counted a few times. V gene TRBV28 combines with J gene TRBJ1-5, with 11 nucleotides matching TRBD1. This CDR3 comprises 17 residues. The V gene end was trimmed by 6 bases and the J gene end by 2 bases; junction bases not matched to a gene: 9. The V gene's germline CDR1 is MDHEN and CDR2 SYDVKM. The CDR3 loop reads CASRATDRGLGNQPQHF. DNA of the CDR3: TGTGCCAGCAGAGCGACGGACAGGGGGCTGGGCAATCAGCCCCAGCATTTT.

This chain links TRBV5-4 with TRBJ1-2; TRBD1 matches at 7 bases. The junction had 1 base not matched to a gene; V was cut back by 3 bases and J by 2 bases. The CDR3 sequence is 13 residues long. In germline, CDR1 is SGHNT, CDR2 YYREEE (reference sequence). The CDR3 DNA sequence: TGTGCCAGCAGCTCGGGACAGAACTATGGCTACACCTTC. Protein sequence: CASSSGQNYGYTF.

J is TRBJ1-5 and V is TRBV30; D possibly corresponds to TRBD1 (6 bases). The germline V gene has CDR1 GTSNPN and CDR2 SVGIG (reference sequence). The CDR3 totals 15 residues. V shed 3 bases and J shed 6 bases, with 18 bases lying between them. CDR3 residues: CAWRSTQGRGQPQHF. The CDR3 DNA follows: TGTGCCTGGAGGTCCACCCAGGGGCGAGGTCAGCCCCAGCATTTT.

This chain links TRBV18 with TRBJ1-2; TRBD1 is a possible D gene (5 bases). Trimming pared 6 bases from V and 4 bases from J, leaving 12 bases between. This CDR3 contains 13 residues. CDR1 and CDR2 from the germline V gene are KGHSH and LQKENI. The CDR3 nucleotides are TGTGCCAGCTCGTCGCAAGACAGCTATGGCTACACCTTC. It specifies CASSSQDSYGYTF.

The J gene is TRBJ1-2, the V gene TRBV5-4; 8 bases match TRBD1. With V trimmed by 3 bases and J by 6 bases, 10 bases remained unmatched. This CDR3 region has 15 residues. Germline assignment: CDR1 SGHNT and CDR2 YYREEE (reference sequence). CDR3 sequence reads: CASSSPSTGDNGYTF. The CDR3 coding sequence is TGTGCCAGCAGCTCCCCATCGACAGGGGACAATGGCTACACCTTC.

A single count supports this clone. This chain uses TRBV18 with TRBJ1-6; no definite D call. Germline V lookup: CDR1 KGHSH, CDR2 LQKENI. The CDR3 contains 14 residues. Trimming took off 5 bases at V and 1 base at J, with 6 bases between the two ends. Here the CDR3 reads CASSARSYNSPLHF. The CDR3 DNA is TGTGCCAGCTCAGCCCGGTCCTATAATTCACCCCTCCACTTT.

The table lists this clone with a few counts. V is TRBV28 and J is TRBJ2-1, with D perhaps TRBD2 (5 bases). The CDR3 extends over 15 amino acids. CDR1 MDHEN and CDR2 SYDVKM come from the germline V gene. V shed 4 bases and J shed 10 bases, with 20 bases lying between them. Here the CDR3 reads CASSSGLRTGKEQFF. CDR3 DNA sequence: TGTGCCAGCAGTTCAGGACTTCGAACCGGGAAGGAGCAGTTCTTC.

V gene TRBV6-1 combines with J gene TRBJ2-5; TRBD1 aligns across 11 bases. The J call is doubtful: the DNA matches TRBJ2-7 better. Germline V gene sequence: CDR1 MNHNS, CDR2 SASEGT. CDR3 size: 14 residues. For the CDR3, the DNA is TGTGCCACTCGGGACAGGGGGTACACCTACGAGCAGTACTTC. This translates into CATRDRGYTYEQYF.